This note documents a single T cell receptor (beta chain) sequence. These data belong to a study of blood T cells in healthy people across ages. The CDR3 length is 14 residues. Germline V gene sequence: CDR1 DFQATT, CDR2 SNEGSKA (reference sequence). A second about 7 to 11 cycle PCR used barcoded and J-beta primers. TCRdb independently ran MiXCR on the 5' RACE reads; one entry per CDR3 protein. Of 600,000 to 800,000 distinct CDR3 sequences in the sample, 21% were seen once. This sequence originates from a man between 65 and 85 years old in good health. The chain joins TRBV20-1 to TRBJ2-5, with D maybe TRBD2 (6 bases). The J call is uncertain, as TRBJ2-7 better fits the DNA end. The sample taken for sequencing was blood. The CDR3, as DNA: TGCAGTGCTAGAGAACAGCGGGCGAACTACGAGCAGTACTTC. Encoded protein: CSAREQRANYEQYF.